This T cell receptor beta chain was documented in a study of blood T cell repertoires in COVID-19. Study at large: Italy, Spain and the United States were the sources of the convalescent and acute COVID-19 samples.

The protocol was immunoSEQ multiplex PCR, while the TCRdb copy is restricted to in-frame clones and leaves out a portion. The repertoire has under 200,000 clones, 82% of them found once; the top ten carry 18%. Germline CDR1 SGHVS, CDR2 FQNEAQ. V was trimmed by 2 bases and J by 2 bases, leaving 12 bases between them. The CDR3 runs 15 residues. Sequenced: PBMCs or T cells enriched from blood (not recorded which). This chain connects TRBV7-8 to TRBJ1-1; D call uncertain. The source is a man in his sixties who had recovered from COVID-19. The CDR3 bases are TGTGCCAGCAGCTTACGGGGAGTCTTAAACACTGAAGCTTTCTTT. It specifies CASSLRGVLNTEAFF.